This TCR beta chain was sequenced during a study of T cell repertoires in cytomegalovirus infection (dated by TCRdb to between 2018 and 2021). For context, the study as a whole: Peptide stimulations targeted recently identified HLA-C-restricted CMV epitopes, whose presentation resists viral immunomodulation, together with well-studied HLA-B-restricted epitopes. Donor HLA type was relevant to the analysis, as public TCR beta signatures indicated carriage of CMV infection together with the matching HLA type. Here is what the overall study found, with its caveats: In the ex vivo response, HLA-C-restricted CMV-specific TCR beta clonotypes were dominant, and in two of eight donors the single most frequent clonotype came from this HLA-C-restricted group. Cumulative frequency of public TCR beta family members discriminated carriers of CMV infection plus the relevant HLA type in this cohort and an independent roughly 320-donor cohort.

As regards this clonotype: Its specific antigen is unknown. No quality values exist for individual bases; no much larger clone is one base distant.

TCRdb records Illumina HiSeq 1500 as the sequencer. Clones were called with MiXCR by TCRdb after fastp trimmed the public reads at Q25, and only in-frame beta chains were retained. Each CDR3 protein gets just one entry, which takes the most common genes and DNA from the rows behind it. This sample lists under 500,000 distinct CDR3 sequences; under 55% were detected once. The ten largest clonotypes hold roughly two fifths of the sample. What this sample's treatment or condition label stands for: in vitro stimulation with specific CMV peptide epitopes to enrich CMV-specific T cells. The CDR3 sequence holds 15 residues, the cysteine and phenylalanine included. Left in the record is the CDR3 DNA by itself, 45 bases read in frame from the first base. The junction shows trimming of 3 bases on V and 4 bases on J, plus 15 bases between the germline ends. Per the germline V gene, SGHTA is the CDR1 and FQGNSA is the CDR2.

The rearrangement combines TRBV7-2 with TRBJ2-5, with TRBD1 as a weak D call on 7 bases. The sample here was cultured PBMCs, taken from culture after CMV antigen stimulation. The receptor was isolated from a human donor in good health (CMV status not recorded). Some clones in this sample may be carry-over from other donors' samples. The CDR3 reads as follows: CASSFQGGSGETQYF. The sequenced DNA: TGTGCCAGCAGCTTCCAGGGGGGTTCAGGAGAGACCCAGTACTTC.